This T cell receptor (beta chain) was identified during a study of blood T cell repertoires in COVID-19 (dated by TCRdb to 2018 to 2021). For the wider study: Samples covering the acute and convalescent phases of COVID-19 were provided by collaborators in the United States, Italy and Spain. The sample metadata nearly always contained a de-identified subject ID, COVID-19 status, age in years and sex. Subjects who had been exposed to COVID-19, were actively infected with it, or had recovered from it provided the deeply sampled blood TCRbeta repertoires that made up the dataset. The prospective study material was composed of cDNA or gDNA derived from T cells, B-cell-depleted T cells, or PBMCs. Samples were obtained from the ongoing ImmuneRACE study (first 160 participants) and from 1,200 or so subjects provided by 6 global collaborators. The repertoires were released in a freely available public database meant as a resource for research on the immune response to SARS-CoV-2. Where available, HLA class I and class II types were taken from metadata supplied by the sample provider and were not determined by assay-based typing.

TCRbeta CDR3 regions were amplified from genomic DNA by means of the immunoSEQ Assay, a bias-controlled multiplex PCR. The study's own analysis went as follows. The number of nucleated cells in each sample was estimated by amplification of reference gene primers within the assay. Sequence reads were collapsed and filtered to measure the absolute abundance of every unique TCRbeta CDR3 rearrangement. For each sample, productive Simpson clonality was calculated as the square root of Simpson's diversity index over productive rearrangements. This is the immuneACCESS table as TCRdb keeps it, with only in-frame sequences that have V and J called. A part of the clones is gone; compared with another copy, unresolved V genes explain less than half, and the rest is unexplained. For V, J and clone size, that table is used; D and trimming come from the DNA. The table for this sample lists around 220,000 clones; about 89% of them were counted only once. The top ten constitute approximately 1.9% of the sample.

Counted from cysteine to phenylalanine, this CDR3 has 15 amino acids. Just the 45-base CDR3 DNA is kept, in frame starting at base 1. V is clipped by 3 bases and J by 7 bases, and the sequence between their germline boundaries is 19 bases long. Based on the germline V gene (reference sequence), the CDR1 and CDR2 sequences are DFQATT and SNEGSKA. A remark on this clone: What this receptor recognizes is not known. There are no base qualities to consult, and no much larger clone falls within one base.

General findings and caveats noted by the study authors: The quantity of clinical and demographic metadata differed by source and by participant and was supplied without curation.

Participants in the prospective study were enrolled through a virtual design, were aged 18 to 89 years, and lived in under 25 United States geographic areas. In the prospective study, participants were assigned to cohorts based on the clinical history participants reported in a screening survey and a study questionnaire. For ImmuneRACE Cohort 3, a participant was defined as recovered based on two consecutive negative NP/OP PCR tests, clearance by a healthcare professional, or resolution of symptoms. In the prospective study, whole blood, serum and a nasopharyngeal or oropharyngeal swab were collected from each participant by mobile phlebotomists. Over a 2-month period, participants in the prospective study had the option of providing additional blood draws and questionnaires. Prospective study blood samples were shipped either frozen or at room temperature before DNA extraction.

Recombination linked TRBV20-1 to TRBJ1-5, with TRBD1 tentatively as D gene (6 bases match). This receptor was taken from a woman between 18 and 30 years old who had recovered from COVID-19. Sequences were obtained from PBMCs or T cells enriched from blood (not recorded which). Here the CDR3 is given as CSASSPPTGEQPQHF. The DNA is TGCAGTGCTAGTTCTCCCCCGACAGGCGAGCAGCCCCAGCATTTT.